These 29 T cell receptor beta chains share one sample of origin, sequenced in a study of neurological immune-mediated disorders. TCRdb reprocessed the 5' RACE reads with MiXCR, giving one entry per CDR3 protein. There are tens of thousands of distinct CDR3 sequences in the sample; approximately 17% occur only once, and 15% lies in the top ten. The sequencing input was PBMCs. Every receptor here comes from a woman aged 40 to 55 in good health.

The genes are TRBV6-2 or TRBV6-3 and TRBJ2-7; TRBD2 matches 8 bases. In germline, CDR1 is MNHEY, CDR2 SVGEGT. The V and J ends lost 6 bases and 2 bases, in that order; junction bases with no gene match: 15. This CDR3 has 17 residues. DNA for the CDR3: TGTGCCAGCAGCTCGCTCGAGGTATTAGCGGGGACCTACGAGCAGTACGTC. Protein sequence: CASSSLEVLAGTYEQYV.

This clonotype has a count of ten or more. V is TRBV4-1 and J is TRBJ2-7, with D tentatively TRBD1 or TRBD2 (5 bases each). Looked up from germline, CDR1 is MGHRA and CDR2 is YSYEKL. The CDR3 is 16 amino acids. V was shortened by 2 bases and J by 1 base, with 15 bases between the two germline ends. The CDR3 spells CASSQTPGRPSYEQYF. CDR3 bases: TGCGCCAGCAGCCAAACCCCGGGACGGCCATCCTACGAGCAGTACTTC.

This clonotype was observed at least ten times. The chain links TRBV27 to TRBJ2-3; possible D gene TRBD2, 5 bases. Between the trimmed V and J ends, which lost 8 bases and 5 bases, there was a span of 11 bases. The V gene's germline CDR1 is MNHEY and CDR2 SMNVEV (reference sequence). The CDR3 sequence is 12 residues long. The CDR3 loop is CASRLSLDTQYF. The CDR3 DNA is TGTGCCAGCCGACTATCCCTAGATACGCAGTATTTT.

This clonotype was observed at least ten times. V usage is TRBV5-1 and J usage is TRBJ2-1; D may be TRBD1 (6 bases). CDR3 length equals 14 residues. Trimming took 4 bases from V and 5 from J, leaving 13 bases between them. The germline CDR1 and CDR2 sequences are SGHRS and YFSETQ. The CDR3 DNA is TGCGCCAGCAGCGTCGGGACACTCAACAATGAGCAGTTCTTC. As protein: CASSVGTLNNEQFF.

V and J are TRBV3-1 and TRBJ2-7; D might be TRBD1 or TRBD2, each matching 5 bases. Germline V lookup: CDR1 LGHDT, CDR2 YNNKEL (reference sequence). Trimming shortened V by 5 bases and J by 2 bases, and 16 bases separated the two germline ends. CDR3 length: 15 amino acids. The CDR3 region has the DNA TGTGCCAGCAGCGGCCGACAGCGAGGGCCCTACGAGCAGTACTTC. It codes for CASSGRQRGPYEQYF.

This clonotype appeared many times. The rearrangement joins TRBV20-1 to TRBJ2-3; the match to TRBD2 covers 12 bases. Germline CDR1 reads DFQATT; CDR2 reads SNEGSKA (reference sequence). The CDR3 contains 16 residues. Trimming removed 2 bases from V and 4 bases from J; junction bases left unmatched: 7. CDR3 residues: CSARQGLAGVADTQYF. In DNA form, the CDR3 reads TGCAGTGCTAGACAGGGACTAGCGGGCGTAGCAGATACGCAGTATTTT.

This clonotype was detected many times. One junction end does not reproduce the germline sequence, and a read error may be involved. The genes are TRBV7-8 and TRBJ1-1; D is unresolved. Per germline, CDR1 SGHVS and CDR2 FQNEAQ. The CDR3 runs 14 residues. CDR3 sequence reads: CASSLASSRPDVYF. In nucleotides, the CDR3 is TGTGCCAGCAGCTTAGCAAGTTCGCGCCCCGATGTGTACTTT.

There are many counts of this clonotype. The V gene is TRBV20-1, the J gene TRBJ2-1, with 13 bases aligning to TRBD2. Losses at the gene ends were 5 bases for V and 7 bases for J; bases not matched to a gene: 8. Germline values: CDR1 DFQATT, CDR2 SNEGSKA (reference sequence). The CDR3 is 15 residues long. This chain's CDR3 is CSALGLAGERNEQFF. CDR3 in DNA: TGCAGTGCTCTCGGACTAGCGGGGGAACGGAATGAGCAGTTCTTC.

The chain has TRBV19 and TRBJ1-6, with a tentative D call TRBD1 (6 bases). Trimming took off 3 bases at V and 8 bases at J, with 11 bases between the two ends. The CDR3 totals 14 residues. Germline lookup yields CDR1 LNHDA and CDR2 SQIVND (reference sequence). CDR3 loop: CASSIRGGDSPLHF. CDR3 sequence (DNA): TGTGCCAGTAGTATCAGAGGGGGTGATTCACCCCTCCACTTT.

This clonotype was seen ten or more times. The chain employs TRBV12-3 or TRBV12-4 and TRBJ1-2, with D possibly TRBD1 on 5 matching bases. Trimming pared 3 bases from V and 8 bases from J, leaving 10 bases between. This CDR3 spans 12 amino acids. CDR3 coding DNA: TGTGCCAGCAGTTTGGGACCGCAGGGCTACACCTTC. This sequence encodes CASSLGPQGYTF.

The chain combines TRBV19 with TRBJ1-1; D unresolved. Germline V CDR1 and CDR2: LNHDA, SQIVND (reference sequence). The CDR3 has 14 amino acids. With 3 bases removed from V and 0 bases from J, the gap between germline ends came to 8 bases. CDR3 DNA sequence: TGTGCCAGTAGTATCCCAGGCATGAACACTGAAGCTTTCTTT. Protein: CASSIPGMNTEAFF.

The rearrangement joins TRBV5-8 to TRBJ2-1; tentative D call: TRBD1 (6 bases). CDR3 length: 15 residues. The germline V gene has CDR1 SGHTS and CDR2 YDEGEE. Trimming took off 0 bases at V and 1 base at J, with 8 bases between the two ends. The CDR3 DNA sequence: TGTGCCAGCAGCTTGGGGCAGGGGTCCTACAATGAGCAGTTCTTC. Amino acid sequence: CASSLGQGSYNEQFF.

This clonotype was seen at least ten times. This chain's CDR3 is CASSQAQLGSLHF. CDR3 DNA: TGTGCCAGCAGCCAAGCACAACTGGGGTCCCTCCACTTT. This chain uses TRBV3-1 with TRBJ1-6; D is unclear. In germline, CDR1 is LGHDT, CDR2 YNNKEL (reference sequence). This CDR3 is built from 13 residues. The V gene lost 1 base and the J gene lost 14 bases, with 12 bases spanning the gap. Full variable domain (remainder filled in from reference TRBV3-1 and TRBJ1-6): DTAVSQTPKYLVTQMGNDKSIKCEQNLGHDTMYWYKQDSKKFLKIMFSYNNKELIINETVPNRFSPKSPDKAHLNLHINSLELGDSAVYFCASSQAQLGSLHFGNGTRLTVT.

This clonotype appeared many times. For the CDR3, the DNA is TGCAGTGCTAGAGAGACAGGGGCAGGTTCACCCCTCCACTTT. It encodes CSARETGAGSPLHF. The chain joins TRBV20-1 to TRBJ1-6; 8 nucleotides line up with TRBD1. V was clipped by 0 bases and J by 9 bases; unmatched bases: 4. This CDR3 has 14 amino acids. Germline assignment: CDR1 DFQATT and CDR2 SNEGSKA (reference sequence).

Of note for this clonotype: A much larger clone differs by one base, so this may be a read error. V usage is TRBV6-2 or TRBV6-3 and J usage is TRBJ2-1, with a tentative D call TRBD2 (6 bases). Germline loops: CDR1 MNHEY, CDR2 SVGEGT. V lost 6 bases and J lost 7, with 22 bases in between. The CDR3 extends over 16 amino acids. CDR3 nucleotides: TGTGCCAGCAGCTATGTTTGGGCGGGGTGCGGGAATGAGCAGTTCTTC. It encodes CASSYVWAGCGNEQFF.

The chain couples TRBV6-2 or TRBV6-3 to TRBJ2-7; a possible D gene is TRBD1 (6 bases). This CDR3 contains 14 residues. The germline CDR1 and CDR2 sequences are MNHEY and SVGEGT. V was shortened by 2 bases and J by 2 bases, with 10 bases between the two germline ends. DNA of the CDR3: TGTGCCAGCAGTTACGGGGACATTACCTACGAGCAGTACGTC. Residues: CASSYGDITYEQYV.

This clonotype showed up many times. The chain joins TRBV7-2 to TRBJ2-5, with 12 bases lining up with TRBD2. With 2 bases clipped from V and 3 bases from J, the junction kept 1 base outside the gene matches. The CDR3 has 15 residues. The germline gives CDR1 SGHTA, CDR2 FQGNSA. The CDR3 nucleotides are TGTGCCAGCAGCTTAAGACTAGCGGGGGAAGAGACCCAGTACTTC. This sequence encodes CASSLRLAGEETQYF.

This clonotype was seen at least ten times. The CDR3 protein is CASSLGLENSPLHF. In nucleotides, the CDR3 is TGCGCCAGCAGCTTGGGGTTGGAGAATTCACCCCTCCACTTT. The J gene is TRBJ1-6, the V gene TRBV5-1; D ambiguous. The CDR3 runs 14 residues. The ends were cut back, 0 bases at V and 7 bases at J, with 8 bases in the middle. Germline CDR1 and CDR2: SGHRS and YFSETQ.

In its sample, this clonotype was seen many times. V usage is TRBV12-3 or TRBV12-4 and J usage is TRBJ2-5; D unclear. This CDR3 has 12 amino acids. The V gene lost 2 bases and the J gene lost 4 bases, with 5 bases spanning the gap. In DNA, the CDR3 is TGTGCCAGCAGTTTAAGGCCAGAGACCCAGTACTTC. It is translated as CASSLRPETQYF.

This clonotype was observed at least ten times. The chain has TRBV20-1 and TRBJ1-2; TRBD1 agrees at 8 bases. Trimming took 6 bases from V and 8 from J; bases not matched to a gene: 11. This CDR3 comprises 13 residues. Germline values: CDR1 DFQATT, CDR2 SNEGSKA (reference sequence). CDR3 protein: CSASGQGTGGYTF. In DNA, the CDR3 is TGCAGTGCGTCCGGACAGGGAACGGGAGGCTACACCTTC.

As concerns this clonotype: Germline is not matched at one junction end, which may reflect a read error. V gene TRBV12-3 or TRBV12-4 combines with J gene TRBJ2-2; 12 positions match TRBD1. There are 18 residues in the CDR3. The CDR3 loop reads CASILLGGTGGRTRELFF. In nucleotides, the CDR3 is TGTGCCAGCATTTTATTAGGGGGGACAGGGGGCCGCACCCGGGAGCTGTTTTTT.

This clonotype was seen ten or more times. The rearrangement links TRBV4-3 to TRBJ2-3; 7 positions match TRBD1. Germline V gives CDR1 LGHNA, CDR2 YSLEER. The CDR3 loop spans 16 amino acids. Trimming at V came to 2 bases and at J to 3 bases, leaving 8 bases not matched to a gene. CDR3 region: CASSQTFGQATDTQYF. CDR3 in DNA: TGCGCCAGCAGCCAAACCTTTGGACAGGCTACAGATACGCAGTATTTT.

This clonotype was counted a few times. J is TRBJ2-7 and V is TRBV10-3; a weak D match, TRBD1 (6 bases). Trimming left V 7 bases short and J 5 bases short, with 9 bases between. The CDR3 has 11 residues. CDR1 and CDR2 (germline): ENHRY, SYGVKD. The CDR3 sequence is CAIKGDNEQYF. The CDR3 DNA follows: TGTGCCATCAAGGGGGACAACGAGCAGTACTTC.

Ten or more counts support this clonotype. V and J are TRBV6-2 or TRBV6-3 and TRBJ2-7; 7 nucleotides align to TRBD1. The V gene end was trimmed by 5 bases and the J gene end by 0 bases; junction bases not matched to a gene: 10. The CDR3 has 16 residues. Germline CDR1 MNHEY, CDR2 SVGEGT. CDR3 nucleotides: TGTGCCAGCAGTCATCACGGGACAGCGAGCTCCTACGAGCAGTACGTC. This encodes CASSHHGTASSYEQYV.

This chain connects TRBV9 to TRBJ2-7, with TRBD2 matching over 8 bases. There are 14 residues in the CDR3. Trimming at V came to 4 bases and at J to 4 bases, leaving 7 bases not matched to a gene. CDR1 and CDR2 (germline): SGDLS, YYNGEE. CDR3 sequence reads: CASSYGGDRYEQYF. As DNA, the CDR3 is TGTGCCAGCAGCTACGGGGGGGACCGGTACGAGCAGTACTTC.

The chain recombines TRBV19 with TRBJ1-3; D is undetermined. The CDR3 is made up of 15 amino acids. The V gene lost 2 bases and the J gene lost 0 bases, with 8 bases spanning the gap. Germline V gene lookup returns CDR1 LNHDA and CDR2 SQIVND (reference sequence). The DNA of the CDR3 is TGTGCCAGTAGTATAACCGGCGGCTCTGGAAACACCATATATTTT. Translating it yields CASSITGGSGNTIYF.

The sample holds many counts of this clonotype. The rearrangement joins TRBV24-1 to TRBJ2-5; D is possibly TRBD1 (6 bases). Looked up from germline, CDR1 is KGHDR and CDR2 is SFDVKD. V dropped 4 bases and J dropped 3 bases, with 17 bases sitting between them. The CDR3 sequence is 16 residues long. The CDR3 nucleotides are TGTGCCACCAGTGAGACTGGACAGTACGATGAAGAGACCCAGTACTTC. Translation: CATSETGQYDEETQYF.

This clonotype was picked up a small number of times. This could be a read error, since a much larger clone is one nucleotide away. V and J are TRBV6-5 and TRBJ1-1; D call uncertain. The V end was cut by 6 bases, the J end by 1 base, with 15 bases between. Germline CDR1 is MNHEY and CDR2 is SVGAGI. This CDR3 contains 15 residues. DNA of the CDR3: TGTGCCAGCAGCCTCTGGGGTCCGGCGAACACTGAAGCTTTCTTT. It translates to CASSLWGPANTEAFF.

In this sample, this clonotype turned up once. The junction departs from the called germline gene at one end, perhaps through a read error. V gene TRBV7-2 combines with J gene TRBJ2-7, with TRBD2 as a possible D gene (7 bases). Germline loops: CDR1 SGHTA, CDR2 FQGNSA. The CDR3 covers 12 residues. CDR3 DNA: TGTGCCAGCAGCTTCTCGACTGGGGGGGCGACGTTC. Encoded protein: CASSFSTGGATF.